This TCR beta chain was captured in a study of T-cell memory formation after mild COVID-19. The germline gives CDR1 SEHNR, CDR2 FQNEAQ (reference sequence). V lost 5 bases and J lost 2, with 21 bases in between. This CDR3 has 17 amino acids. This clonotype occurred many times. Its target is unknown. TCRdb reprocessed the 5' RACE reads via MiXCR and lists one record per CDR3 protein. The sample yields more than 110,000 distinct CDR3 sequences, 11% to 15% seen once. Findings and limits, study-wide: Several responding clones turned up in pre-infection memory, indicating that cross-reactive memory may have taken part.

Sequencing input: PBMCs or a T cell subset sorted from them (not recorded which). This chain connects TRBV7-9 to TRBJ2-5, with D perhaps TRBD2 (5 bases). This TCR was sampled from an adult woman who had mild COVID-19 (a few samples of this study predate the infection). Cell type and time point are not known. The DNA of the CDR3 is TGTGCCAGCAGCCCACGAATACGGGGAGACCCGCAAGAGACCCAGTACTTC. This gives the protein CASSPRIRGDPQETQYF.